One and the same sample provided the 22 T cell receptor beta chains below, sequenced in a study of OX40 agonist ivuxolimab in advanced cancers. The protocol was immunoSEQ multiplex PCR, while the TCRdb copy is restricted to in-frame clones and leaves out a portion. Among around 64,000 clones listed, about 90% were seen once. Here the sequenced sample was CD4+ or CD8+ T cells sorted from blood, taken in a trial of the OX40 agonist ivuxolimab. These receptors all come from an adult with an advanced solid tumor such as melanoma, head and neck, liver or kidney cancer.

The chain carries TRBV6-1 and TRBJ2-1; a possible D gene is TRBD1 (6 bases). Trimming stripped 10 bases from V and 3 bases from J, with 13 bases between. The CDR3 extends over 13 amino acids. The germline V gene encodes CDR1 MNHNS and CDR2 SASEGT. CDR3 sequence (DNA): TGTGCCACCCTAGGGACAAACTACAATGAGCAGTTCTTC. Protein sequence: CATLGTNYNEQFF.

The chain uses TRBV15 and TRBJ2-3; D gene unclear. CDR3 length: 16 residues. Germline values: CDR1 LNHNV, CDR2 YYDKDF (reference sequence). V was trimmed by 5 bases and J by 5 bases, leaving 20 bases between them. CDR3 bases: TGTGCCACCAGCCGACGATCGTCCGGATATGGAGATACGCAGTATTTT. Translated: CATSRRSSGYGDTQYF.

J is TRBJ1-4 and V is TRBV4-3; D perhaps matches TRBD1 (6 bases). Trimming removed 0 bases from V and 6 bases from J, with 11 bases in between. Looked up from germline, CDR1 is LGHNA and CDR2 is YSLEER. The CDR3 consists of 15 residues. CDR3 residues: CASSQDRQAHEKLFF. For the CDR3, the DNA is TGCGCCAGCAGCCAAGATCGACAGGCTCATGAAAAACTGTTTTTT.

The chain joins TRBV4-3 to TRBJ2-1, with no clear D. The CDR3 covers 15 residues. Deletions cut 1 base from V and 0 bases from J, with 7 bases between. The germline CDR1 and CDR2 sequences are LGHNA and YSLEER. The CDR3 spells CASSQGGSSYNEQFF. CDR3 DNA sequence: TGCGCCAGCAGCCAAGGGGGTAGCTCCTACAATGAGCAGTTCTTC.

This CDR3 is CASSQDLPSSYNEQFF. The CDR3 DNA follows: TGTGCCAGCAGCCAAGATCTTCCCAGCTCCTACAATGAGCAGTTCTTC. The chain employs TRBV4-2 and TRBJ2-1; D not certain. This CDR3 region has 16 residues. Germline values: CDR1 LGHNA, CDR2 YNFKEQ. The ends were cut back, 0 bases at V and 0 bases at J, with 9 bases in the middle.

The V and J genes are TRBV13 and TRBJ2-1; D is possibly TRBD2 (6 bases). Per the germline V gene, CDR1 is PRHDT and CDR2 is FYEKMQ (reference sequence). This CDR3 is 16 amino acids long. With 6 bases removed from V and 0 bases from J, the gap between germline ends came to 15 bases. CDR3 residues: CASSPIAASSYNEQFF. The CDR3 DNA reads TGTGCCAGCAGTCCAATAGCGGCGAGCTCCTACAATGAGCAGTTCTTC.

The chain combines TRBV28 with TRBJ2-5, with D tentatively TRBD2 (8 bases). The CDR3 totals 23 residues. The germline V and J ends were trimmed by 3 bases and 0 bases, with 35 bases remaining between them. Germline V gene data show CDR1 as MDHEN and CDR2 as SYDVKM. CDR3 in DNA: TGTGCCAGCAGTTTCCCGAGCCTTCCAGGGGGACTAGTCATGGAAGAGGACCAAGAGACCCAGTACTTC. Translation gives CASSFPSLPGGLVMEEDQETQYF.

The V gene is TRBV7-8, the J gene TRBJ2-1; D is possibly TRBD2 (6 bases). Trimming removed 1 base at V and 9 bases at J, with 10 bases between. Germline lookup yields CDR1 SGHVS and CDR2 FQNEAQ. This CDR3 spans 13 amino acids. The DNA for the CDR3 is TGTGCCAGCAGCTTAGTGGGGGGACTTGAGCAGTTCTTC. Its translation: CASSLVGGLEQFF.

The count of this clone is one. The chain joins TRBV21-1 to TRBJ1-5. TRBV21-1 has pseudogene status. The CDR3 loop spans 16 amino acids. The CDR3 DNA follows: TGTGCCAGCAGCATTAACTTGACTGCACACAATCAGCCCCAGCATTTT. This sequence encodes CASSINLTAHNQPQHF.

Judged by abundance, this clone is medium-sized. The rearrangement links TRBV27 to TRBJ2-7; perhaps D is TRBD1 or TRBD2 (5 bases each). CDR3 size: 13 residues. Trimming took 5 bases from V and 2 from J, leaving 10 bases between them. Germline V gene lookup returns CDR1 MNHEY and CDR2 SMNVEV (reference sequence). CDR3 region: CASSQGPPYEQYF. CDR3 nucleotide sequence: TGTGCCAGCAGTCAGGGACCACCCTACGAGCAGTACTTC.

The chain's CDR3 is CASSYAAETQYF. For the CDR3, the DNA is TGTGCCAGCAGTTACGCTGCAGAGACCCAGTACTTC. The rearrangement uses TRBV6-5 and TRBJ2-5; no firm D call. CDR1 MNHEY and CDR2 SVGAGI come from the germline V gene. The CDR3 is made up of 12 amino acids. Trimming pared 2 bases from V and 4 bases from J, leaving 5 bases between.

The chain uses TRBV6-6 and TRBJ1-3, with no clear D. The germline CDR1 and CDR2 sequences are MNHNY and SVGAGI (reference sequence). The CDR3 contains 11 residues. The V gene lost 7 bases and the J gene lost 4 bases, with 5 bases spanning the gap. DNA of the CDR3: TGTGCCAGCACGGAAGGAAACACCATATATTTT. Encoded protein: CASTEGNTIYF.

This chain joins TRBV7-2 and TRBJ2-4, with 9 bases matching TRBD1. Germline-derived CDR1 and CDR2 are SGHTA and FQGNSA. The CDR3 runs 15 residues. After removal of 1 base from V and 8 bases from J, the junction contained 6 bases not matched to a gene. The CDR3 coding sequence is TGTGCCAGCAGCTTAGGGGACAGGGTGGGGGACATTCAGTACTTC. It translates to CASSLGDRVGDIQYF.

Here the CDR3 DNA reads TGCGCCAGCAGCTTAAGTGAGGGAGGAGAGCAGTACTTC. It yields the protein CASSLSEGGEQYF. This chain links TRBV5-1 with TRBJ2-7; tentative D call: TRBD2 (6 bases). The V gene's germline CDR1 is SGHRS and CDR2 YFSETQ. The CDR3 is 13 amino acids. Trimming took off 2 bases at V and 7 bases at J, with 13 bases between the two ends.

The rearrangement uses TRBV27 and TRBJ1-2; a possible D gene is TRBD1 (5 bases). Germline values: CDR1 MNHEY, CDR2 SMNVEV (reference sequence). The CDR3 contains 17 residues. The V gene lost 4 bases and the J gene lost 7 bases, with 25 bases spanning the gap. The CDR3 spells CASSSGGGVIPRGGYTF. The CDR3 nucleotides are TGTGCCAGCAGTTCTGGTGGGGGGGTTATCCCAAGGGGTGGCTACACCTTC.

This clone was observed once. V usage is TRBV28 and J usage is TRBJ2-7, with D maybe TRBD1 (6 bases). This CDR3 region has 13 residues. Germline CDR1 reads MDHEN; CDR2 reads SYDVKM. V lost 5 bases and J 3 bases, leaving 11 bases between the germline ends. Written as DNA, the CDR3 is TGTGCCAGCAGTGAAAACAGGGACTACGAGCAGTACTTC. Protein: CASSENRDYEQYF. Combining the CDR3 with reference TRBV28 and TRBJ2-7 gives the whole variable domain DVKVTQSSRYLVKRTGEKVFLECVQDMDHENMFWYRQDPGLGLRLIYFSYDVKMKEKGDIPEGYSVSREKKERFSLILESASTNQTSMYLCASSENRDYEQYFGPGTRLTVT.

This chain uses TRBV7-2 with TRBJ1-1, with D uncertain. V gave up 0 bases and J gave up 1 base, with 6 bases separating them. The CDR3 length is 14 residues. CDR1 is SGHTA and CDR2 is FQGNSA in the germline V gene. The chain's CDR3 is CASSLAHRNTEAFF. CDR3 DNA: TGTGCCAGCAGCTTAGCCCACAGGAACACTGAAGCTTTCTTT.

CDR3 in amino acids: CASSPSLDSFGETQYF. In DNA, the CDR3 is TGTGCCAGCAGCCCGTCGCTGGACAGTTTTGGAGAGACCCAGTACTTC. The rearrangement links TRBV5-6 to TRBJ2-5; D may be TRBD1 (6 bases). There are 16 residues in the CDR3. V shed 4 bases and J shed 4 bases, with 20 bases lying between them. Per germline, CDR1 SGHDT and CDR2 YYEEEE. Drawing the rest from reference TRBV5-6 and TRBJ2-5, the complete variable domain is DAGVTQSPTHLIKTRGQQVTLRCSPKSGHDTVSWYQQALGQGPQFIFQYYEEEERQRGNFPDRFSGHQFPNYSSELNVNALLLGDSALYLCASSPSLDSFGETQYFGPGTRLLVL.

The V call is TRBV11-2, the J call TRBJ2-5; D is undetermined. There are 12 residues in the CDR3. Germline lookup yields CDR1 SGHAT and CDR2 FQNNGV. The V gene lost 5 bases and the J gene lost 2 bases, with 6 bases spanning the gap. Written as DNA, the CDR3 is TGTGCCAGCAGCAGGATTCAAGAGACCCAGTACTTC. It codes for CASSRIQETQYF. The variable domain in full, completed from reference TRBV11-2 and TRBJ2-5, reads EAGVAQSPRYKIIEKRQSVAFWCNPISGHATLYWYQQILGQGPKLLIQFQNNGVVDDSQLPKDRFSAERLKGVDSTLKIQPAKLEDSAVYLCASSRIQETQYFGPGTRLLVL.

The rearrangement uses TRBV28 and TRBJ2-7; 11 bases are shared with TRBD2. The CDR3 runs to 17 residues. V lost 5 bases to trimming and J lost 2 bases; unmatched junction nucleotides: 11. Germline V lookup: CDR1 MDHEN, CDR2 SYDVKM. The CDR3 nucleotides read TGTGCCAGCAGTCACACCCTCGGGACTAGCGGTACCTACGAGCAGTACTTC. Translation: CASSHTLGTSGTYEQYF.

This chain's CDR3 is CASSGLAGAYEQYF. For the CDR3, the DNA is TGTGCCAGCAGCGGACTAGCGGGAGCATACGAGCAGTACTTC. The chain has TRBV5-4 and TRBJ2-7, with 13 bases lining up with TRBD2. The V and J ends lost 4 bases and 4 bases, in that order; junction bases with no gene match: 2. In germline, CDR1 is SGHNT, CDR2 YYREEE (reference sequence). This CDR3 comprises 14 residues.

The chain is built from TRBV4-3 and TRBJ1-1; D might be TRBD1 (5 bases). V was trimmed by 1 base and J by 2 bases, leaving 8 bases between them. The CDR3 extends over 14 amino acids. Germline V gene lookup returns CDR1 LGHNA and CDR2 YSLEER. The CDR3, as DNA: TGCGCCAGCAGCCAAGGGGACGGTAACACTGAAGCTTTCTTT. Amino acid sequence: CASSQGDGNTEAFF.